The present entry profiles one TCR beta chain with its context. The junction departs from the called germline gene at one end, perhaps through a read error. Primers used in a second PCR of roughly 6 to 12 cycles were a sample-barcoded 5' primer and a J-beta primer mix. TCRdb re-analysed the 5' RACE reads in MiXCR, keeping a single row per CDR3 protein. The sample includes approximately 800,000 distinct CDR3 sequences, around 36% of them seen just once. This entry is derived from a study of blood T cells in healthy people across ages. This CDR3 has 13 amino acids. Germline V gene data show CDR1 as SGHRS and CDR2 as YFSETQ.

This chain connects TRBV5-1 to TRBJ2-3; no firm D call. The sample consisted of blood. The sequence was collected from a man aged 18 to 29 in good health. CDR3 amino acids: CASSSGFTDTRYF. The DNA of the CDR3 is TGCGCCAGCAGCTCCGGGTTCACAGATACGCGGTATTTT.